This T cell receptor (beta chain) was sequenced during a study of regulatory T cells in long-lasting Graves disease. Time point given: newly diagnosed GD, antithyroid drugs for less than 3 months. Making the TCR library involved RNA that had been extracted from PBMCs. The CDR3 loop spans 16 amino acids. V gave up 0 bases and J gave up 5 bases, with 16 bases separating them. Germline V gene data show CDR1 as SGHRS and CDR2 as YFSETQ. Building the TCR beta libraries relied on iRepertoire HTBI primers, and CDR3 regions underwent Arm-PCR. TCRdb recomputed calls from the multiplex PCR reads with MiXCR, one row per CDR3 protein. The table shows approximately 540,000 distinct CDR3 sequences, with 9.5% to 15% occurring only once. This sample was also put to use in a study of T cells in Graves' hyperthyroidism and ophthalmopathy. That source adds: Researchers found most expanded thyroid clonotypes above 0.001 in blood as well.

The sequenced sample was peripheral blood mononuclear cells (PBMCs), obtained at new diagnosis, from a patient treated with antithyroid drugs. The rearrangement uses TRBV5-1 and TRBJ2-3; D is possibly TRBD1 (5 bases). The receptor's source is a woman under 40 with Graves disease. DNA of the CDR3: TGCGCCAGCAGCTTGGTCGTTCAGGGAACTCGAGATACGCAGTATTTT. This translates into CASSLVVQGTRDTQYF.